The sequence of this T cell receptor beta chain was determined in a study of blood T cell repertoires in COVID-19. Study context: PBMCs, B-cell-depleted T cells, or T cells provided the cDNA or gDNA that made up the material.

The germline CDR1 and CDR2 sequences are SGHRS and YFSETQ. The ends lost 0 bases at V and 7 bases at J; junction bases unmatched: 8. The CDR3 consists of 16 residues. Per the original methods: It was from reference gene primer amplification that nucleated cell counts were estimated. The data were produced by immunoSEQ multiplex PCR, yet TCRdb's version contains in-frame clones alone and is incomplete. Clone size and V and J calls were adopted from that table, with D and trimming inferred from the DNA. The data show more than 110,000 clones, with roughly 80% seen just once and less than 9.5% held by the top ten.

The genes are TRBV5-1 and TRBJ1-5; 9 bases fit TRBD1. Input material: peripheral blood. The receptor's source is a human donor in a cohort sampled during active COVID-19. The CDR3 region is CASSLVPGQGDQPQHF. CDR3 in DNA: TGCGCCAGCAGCTTGGTCCCGGGACAGGGTGACCAGCCCCAGCATTTT.